This is a list of T cell receptor beta chains from one sample in a study of CD8 T cells in Susac syndrome. TCRdb re-called the immunoSEQ multiplex PCR reads through MiXCR, storing one row per CDR3 protein. The profile shows a few hundred thousand distinct CDR3 sequences, approximately 95% of them singletons. The sample consisted of CD4+ T cells from PBMCs. All receptors come from a human donor with multiple sclerosis. CDR3s include the opening cysteine and the closing phenylalanine or tryptophan. A D gene is named only where the DNA matches it firmly. Expanded clones are given a class, and other clones once, few, many or no size at all.

j_gene: TRBJ2-5; d_gene: NA; v_gene: TRBV25-1; abundance: NA; CDR3nt: TGTGCCAGCAGCCCCCCGACAGTGGTAAAGACCCAGTACTTC; CDR3aa: CASSPPTVVKTQYF
j_gene: TRBJ2-2; d_gene: TRBD2; v_gene: TRBV2; abundance: NA; CDR3nt: TGTGCCAGCAGTCGGGGGGGGACCGGGGAGCTGTTTTTT; CDR3aa: CASSRGGTGELFF
j_gene: TRBJ2-3; d_gene: NA; v_gene: TRBV29-1; abundance: NA; CDR3nt: TGCAGCTCGTCGGGGGCTAGCGGATTCACAGATACGCAGTATTTT; CDR3aa: CSSSGASGFTDTQYF
j_gene: TRBJ1-1; d_gene: NA; v_gene: TRBV27; abundance: NA; CDR3nt: TGTGCCAGCAGTTACCTCCTGGGGGCGGCTGAAGCTTTCTTT; CDR3aa: CASSYLLGAAEAFF
j_gene: TRBJ2-7; d_gene: NA; v_gene: TRBV4-1; abundance: NA; CDR3nt: TGCGCCAGCAGCCAAGGTTCCGGATTAAGCTCCTACGAGCAGTACTTC; CDR3aa: CASSQGSGLSSYEQYF
j_gene: TRBJ2-7; d_gene: NA; v_gene: TRBV19; abundance: NA; CDR3nt: TGTGCCAGTAGTGACAGACAGGCGGACCCCTACGAGCAGTACTTC; CDR3aa: CASSDRQADPYEQYF
j_gene: TRBJ1-1; d_gene: TRBD1; v_gene: TRBV7-9; abundance: NA; CDR3nt: TGTGCCAGCAGAAGTACGACAGGGACCACTGAAGCTTTCTTT; CDR3aa: CASRSTTGTTEAFF
j_gene: TRBJ1-3; d_gene: TRBD1; v_gene: TRBV29-1; abundance: NA; CDR3nt: TGCAGCGTTATAGGACAGGGGAGAGGAAACACCATATATTTT; CDR3aa: CSVIGQGRGNTIYF
j_gene: TRBJ2-1; d_gene: TRBD1; v_gene: TRBV24-1; abundance: NA; CDR3nt: TGTGCCACCAGTGATTCCGCGGGACAGGGATCTTACAATGAGCAGTTCTTC; CDR3aa: CATSDSAGQGSYNEQFF
j_gene: TRBJ1-1; d_gene: NA; v_gene: TRBV20-1; abundance: NA; CDR3nt: TGCAGTGCCAGGGACCACGCGGGGACTGAAGCTTTCTTT; CDR3aa: CSARDHAGTEAFF
j_gene: TRBJ1-4; d_gene: TRBD1; v_gene: TRBV29-1; abundance: once; CDR3nt: TGCAGCGTTGAGACAGGGATTAATGAAAAACTGTTTTTT; CDR3aa: CSVETGINEKLFF
j_gene: TRBJ2-5; d_gene: TRBD2; v_gene: TRBV24-1; abundance: NA; CDR3nt: TGTGCCACCAGTGATCCTCTAGCGGGGGGAGAGACCCAGTACTTC; CDR3aa: CATSDPLAGGETQYF
j_gene: TRBJ2-4; d_gene: TRBD2; v_gene: TRBV15; abundance: NA; CDR3nt: TGTGCCACCAGCAGAGATGTTCGTAGCGGGAGGGCCGGGGAAAACATTCAGTACTTC; CDR3aa: CATSRDVRSGRAGENIQYF
j_gene: TRBJ2-3; d_gene: TRBD1; v_gene: TRBV5-1; abundance: NA; CDR3nt: TGCGCCAGCAGCTCTCCAGGGACAGGGGACACAGATACGCAGTATTTT; CDR3aa: CASSSPGTGDTDTQYF
j_gene: TRBJ2-7; d_gene: TRBD2; v_gene: TRBV20-1; abundance: NA; CDR3nt: TGCAGTGCACTAGCGGGGGGAAACGCCCACGAGCAGTACTTC; CDR3aa: CSALAGGNAHEQYF
j_gene: TRBJ1-5; d_gene: TRBD1; v_gene: TRBV7-2; abundance: NA; CDR3nt: TGTGCCAGCGGCTACAGGGGAGATCAGCCCCAGCATTTT; CDR3aa: CASGYRGDQPQHF
j_gene: TRBJ2-2; d_gene: NA; v_gene: TRBV12-3/TRBV12-4; abundance: once; CDR3nt: TGTGCCAGCAGCCTCACGGGGGGCAGGGTGAGGCCCGGGGAGCTGTTTTTT; CDR3aa: CASSLTGGRVRPGELFF
j_gene: TRBJ2-2; d_gene: NA; v_gene: TRBV7-9; abundance: once; CDR3nt: TGTGCCAGCAGCCCACACGGGAGCACCGGGGAGCTGTTTTTT; CDR3aa: CASSPHGSTGELFF
j_gene: TRBJ2-1; d_gene: TRBD2; v_gene: TRBV5-1; abundance: NA; CDR3nt: TGCGCCAGCCTCGGACTAGCGGGAAGTTACAATGAGCAGTTCTTC; CDR3aa: CASLGLAGSYNEQFF
j_gene: TRBJ2-7; d_gene: NA; v_gene: TRBV18; abundance: NA; CDR3nt: TGTGCCAGCTCACCATCTATTCTCCGAGAACCACCCTACGAGCAGTACTTC; CDR3aa: CASSPSILREPPYEQYF
j_gene: TRBJ2-7; d_gene: TRBD2; v_gene: TRBV20-1; abundance: NA; CDR3nt: TGCAGTGCTAGTCTGGGAGGTAGCGGGGGCCTGTACGAGCAGTACTTC; CDR3aa: CSASLGGSGGLYEQYF
j_gene: TRBJ2-1; d_gene: TRBD2; v_gene: TRBV29-1; abundance: NA; CDR3nt: TGCAGCGTTGGGGGGACTAGCCTTGAGCAGTTCTTC; CDR3aa: CSVGGTSLEQFF
j_gene: TRBJ2-1; d_gene: NA; v_gene: TRBV29-1; abundance: NA; CDR3nt: TGCAGCGTTGACAGGGGAAGGGATGAGCAGTTCTTC; CDR3aa: CSVDRGRDEQFF